This TCR beta chain was sequenced for a study of cytomegalovirus exposure and HLA in healthy donors. Trimming removed 2 bases from V and 7 bases from J, with 5 bases in between. Germline values: CDR1 SGHTA, CDR2 FQGTGA. CDR3 length equals 12 residues. The primer mix had 60 Vbeta and 13 Jbeta primers. Assay used: immunoSEQ multiplex PCR; TCRdb lists only in-frame clones, some missing. Here the sample spans about 200,000 clones, approximately 79% being singletons. The TCR originated in a man aged 45 to 65 in good health and CMV-seronegative. The V gene is TRBV7-3, the J gene TRBJ2-2; D not certain. Sequencing used PBMCs. The CDR3 region is CASSLAGGELFF. The CDR3 DNA reads as TGTGCCAGCAGCTTAGCCGGCGGGGAGCTGTTTTTT.